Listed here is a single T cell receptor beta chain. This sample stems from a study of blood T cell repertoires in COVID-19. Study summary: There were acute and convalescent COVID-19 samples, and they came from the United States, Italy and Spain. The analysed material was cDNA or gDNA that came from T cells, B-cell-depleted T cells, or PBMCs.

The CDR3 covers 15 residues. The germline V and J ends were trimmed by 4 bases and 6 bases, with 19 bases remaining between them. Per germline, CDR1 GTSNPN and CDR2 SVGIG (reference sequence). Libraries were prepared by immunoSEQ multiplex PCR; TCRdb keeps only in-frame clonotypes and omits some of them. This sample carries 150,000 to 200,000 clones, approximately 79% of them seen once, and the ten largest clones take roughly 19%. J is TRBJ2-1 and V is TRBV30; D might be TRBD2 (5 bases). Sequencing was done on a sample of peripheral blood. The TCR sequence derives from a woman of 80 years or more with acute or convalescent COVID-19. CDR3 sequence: CAWKPGFYSANEQFF. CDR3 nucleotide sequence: TGTGCCTGGAAGCCGGGATTCTATTCGGCCAATGAGCAGTTCTTC.